This TCR beta chain is from a study of blood T cell repertoires in COVID-19. Only in-frame clones appear in the TCRdb table, and some are missing; sequencing was by immunoSEQ multiplex PCR. Among 200,000 or so clones listed, roughly 90% were seen once. V dropped 3 bases and J dropped 5 bases, with 19 bases sitting between them. Germline lookup yields CDR1 LGHNA and CDR2 YSLEER. The CDR3 has 17 amino acids. The receptor's source is a woman in her thirties who had recovered from COVID-19. The sample taken for sequencing was PBMCs or T cells enriched from blood (not recorded which). V usage is TRBV4-3 and J usage is TRBJ1-4; the D is unclear. The CDR3 DNA reads as TGCGCCAGCAGCCAGCGGGGTCGCCCCGGACCGAATGAAAAACTGTTTTTT. Amino acids: CASSQRGRPGPNEKLFF.